This entry features one T cell receptor (beta chain) sequence. Deletions cut 1 base from V and 7 bases from J, with 10 bases between. The CDR3 runs to 13 residues. The source of the sample is a study of blood T cell repertoires in COVID-19. About the research overall: COVID-19 samples collected from the United States, Italy and Spain covered acute and convalescent phases. T cells, B-cell-depleted T cells, or PBMCs supplied cDNA or gDNA.

Original analysis: Using reference gene primer amplification, nucleated cell counts were estimated. Sequencing was performed with immunoSEQ multiplex PCR; in TCRdb, only in-frame clones are kept and a portion is missing. V and J calls and clone size are copied from that table; D and trimming were computed from the DNA. The repertoire holds a few hundred thousand clones, with roughly nine tenths as singletons. This sequence joins TRBV12-3 or TRBV12-4 and TRBJ1-1; D is possibly TRBD1 (6 bases). Sample: peripheral blood. This receptor was identified in a woman aged 50 to 60 with acute or convalescent COVID-19. In DNA form, the CDR3 reads TGTGCCAGCAGTTTAGGTACAGGGAGTGAAGCTTTCTTT. Translation gives CASSLGTGSEAFF.